This TCR beta chain appears in the sequencing data of a study of T cells in Graves' hyperthyroidism and ophthalmopathy. Findings and limits, study-wide: Among thyroid clonotypes expanded above 0.001, most also appeared in blood. Ophthalmopathy onset followed model prediction by a median approximately six months.

The CDR3 spans 13 residues. Trimming cost V 6 bases and J 0 bases, with 8 bases left between them. CDR1 and CDR2 (germline): SGHTA, FQGTGA. This clonotype was seen repeatedly, ten times or more. Its antigen is unidentified. Amplification yielded TCR beta CDR3 regions, with RNA transcripts as the source. First-round RT-PCR targeting the TCR CDR3 was performed with the HTBI primer set. In TCRdb, the multiplex PCR reads were re-called with MiXCR into one record per CDR3 protein. Of a few hundred thousand distinct CDR3 sequences in the sample, about 12% were seen once. Diagnosis rested on symptoms, serum thyroxine and TRAb, thyroid ultrasound, and orbital computed tomography.

The specimen was blood. The clonotype was recovered from a woman aged 18-30 years with Graves' hyperthyroidism. The gene calls are TRBV7-3 and TRBJ1-1, with D hard to call. CDR3 region: CASRAEMNTEAFF. The CDR3 nucleotides read TGTGCCAGCAGGGCCGAGATGAACACTGAAGCTTTCTTT.